This TCR beta chain stems from a study of T cells in Graves' hyperthyroidism and ophthalmopathy. In regard to this clonotype: The antigen is unknown.

CDR1 is SNHLY, CDR2 FYNNEI, per germline. CDR3 length: 13 amino acids. Trimming cost V 1 base and J 2 bases, with 4 bases left between them. Study-level findings and limits: A median about 7 months before onset, the model predicted ophthalmopathy. Most clonotypes expanded in thyroid above 0.001 were likewise present in blood.

Investigators excluded patients with uncontrolled infection, other autoimmune disease, pregnancy or lactation. Diagnosing involved the use of clinical symptoms, serum thyroxine and TRAb, thyroid ultrasound and orbital computed tomography. Authors of the study amplified TCR beta CDR3 regions from RNA transcripts. First-round RT-PCR of the TCR CDR3 relied on the HTBI primer set. From the multiplex PCR reads, TCRdb called clonotypes with MiXCR, one entry per CDR3 protein. There are under 700,000 distinct CDR3 sequences in the sample; around 46% occur only once, and approximately 8.2% lies in the top ten.

This chain joins TRBV2 and TRBJ2-3; no clear D. The TCR comes from a young woman with Graves' hyperthyroidism. The source material was peripheral blood or thyroid tissue (not recorded which). In DNA form, the CDR3 reads TGTGCCAGCAGTGAAGTCACCACAGATACGCAGTATTTT. The encoded protein is CASSEVTTDTQYF.